A single sample is the source of the 14 T cell receptor beta chains below, sequenced in a study of T-cell reconstitution after alpha-beta-depleted transplantation in children. Preparing the TCRbeta library involved the use of unique molecular identifiers. TCRdb re-derived calls from the PCR reads in MiXCR, one entry per CDR3 protein. The sample gives 70,000 to 95,000 distinct CDR3 sequences, roughly an eighth of which show up once; 11% to 15% is in the top ten. This sample comprised PBMCs from the stem cell graft donor, obtained from the stem cell graft. These receptors were collected from a human donor who donated a stem cell graft to a child with inherited bone marrow failure.

Points on this clonotype: This may stem from a read error, because a much larger clone lies one nucleotide away. The chain combines TRBV20-1 with TRBJ2-4; TRBD2 agrees at 8 bases. The CDR3 has 17 residues. Germline CDR1 reads DFQATT; CDR2 reads SNEGSKA (reference sequence). CDR3 DNA sequence: TGCTGTGCTATCGTGGGACTAGGCCAACTAGCCAAAAACATTCAGTACTTC. Protein: CCAIVGLGQLAKNIQYF.

This clonotype has at least ten counts. The rearrangement links TRBV20-1 to TRBJ2-7; D may be TRBD2 (5 bases). CDR3 length: 13 residues. The ends were cut back, 6 bases at V and 0 bases at J, with 12 bases in the middle. The V gene's germline CDR1 is DFQATT and CDR2 SNEGSKA (reference sequence). CDR3 loop: CSAPGLISYEQYF. CDR3 nucleotides: TGCAGTGCCCCTGGACTTATCTCCTACGAGCAGTACTTC.

In this sample, this clonotype turned up many times. The chain carries TRBV7-2 and TRBJ2-2; D is unclear. Germline loops: CDR1 SGHTA, CDR2 FQGNSA. There are 13 residues in the CDR3. Trimming pared 5 bases from V and 4 bases from J, leaving 8 bases between. CDR3 nucleotides: TGTGCCAGCAGCCCAGATTTCACCGGGGAGCTGTTTTTT. It encodes CASSPDFTGELFF. Full variable domain (missing parts from reference TRBV7-2 and TRBJ2-2): GAGVSQSPSNKVTEKGKDVELRCDPISGHTALYWYRQSLGQGLEFLIYFQGNSAPDKSGLPSDRFSAERTGGSVSTLTIQRTQQEDSAVYLCASSPDFTGELFFGEGSRLTVL.

There are many counts of this clonotype. The chain links TRBV4-2 to TRBJ2-3; a weak D match, TRBD2 (7 bases). This CDR3 comprises 17 residues. V was clipped by 3 bases and J by 4 bases, with 20 bases between them. Germline V gene sequence: CDR1 LGHNA, CDR2 YNFKEQ. CDR3 DNA sequence: TGTGCCAGCAGCCAGCTTTTAGAGGGGGGGCCGCCAGATACGCAGTATTTT. It yields the protein CASSQLLEGGPPDTQYF.

This clonotype showed up many times. CDR3 DNA: TGCAGTGCCAGACAGGGGGAAAATTTCTACGAGCAGTACTTC. Translated: CSARQGENFYEQYF. The V and J genes are TRBV20-1 and TRBJ2-7, with TRBD1 identical over 9 bases. J lost 3 bases, V lost 6 bases, and 9 bases had no gene match. CDR1 is DFQATT, CDR2 SNEGSKA, per germline (reference sequence). The CDR3 contains 14 residues.

In this sample, this clonotype turned up many times. The chain has TRBV5-1 and TRBJ1-5; the D is unclear. The CDR3 runs to 15 residues. Trimming stripped 0 bases from V and 0 bases from J, with 7 bases between. Per germline, CDR1 SGHRS and CDR2 YFSETQ. The CDR3 protein is CASSLVSGSNQPQHF. The DNA of the CDR3 is TGCGCCAGCAGCTTGGTTTCCGGTAGCAATCAGCCCCAGCATTTT.

This clonotype has ten or more counts. V usage is TRBV20-1 and J usage is TRBJ1-5; D not resolved. V lost 3 bases, J lost 1 base, and 10 bases lay in between. CDR3 length equals 14 residues. Germline V lookup: CDR1 DFQATT, CDR2 SNEGSKA (reference sequence). In DNA, the CDR3 is TGCAGTGCTAGTGGATGGACCAGCAATCAGCCCCAGCATTTT. This translates into CSASGWTSNQPQHF.

This clonotype showed up many times. This chain joins TRBV12-3 or TRBV12-4 and TRBJ2-6; TRBD1 agrees at 7 bases. This CDR3 region has 14 residues. Unmatched junction bases numbered 2, after V lost 6 bases and J lost 3 bases. The chain's CDR3 is CASSRGFGANVLTF. DNA of the CDR3: TGTGCCAGCAGCAGGGGGTTTGGGGCCAACGTCCTGACTTTC.

This clonotype has a count of ten or more. J is TRBJ2-1 and V is TRBV4-2; D remains ambiguous. This CDR3 region has 15 residues. Deletions cut 0 bases from V and 3 bases from J, with 9 bases between. The germline V gene has CDR1 LGHNA and CDR2 YNFKEQ. The CDR3, as DNA: TGTGCCAGCAGCCAAGAGTCGGTCCTCTACAATGAGCAGTTCTTC. Translation: CASSQESVLYNEQFF.

The rearrangement links TRBV7-2 to TRBJ1-5; 8 bases align to TRBD1. Germline loops: CDR1 SGHTA, CDR2 FQGNSA. The trim removed 5 bases at V and 6 bases at J, leaving 9 bases unmatched. The CDR3 is 15 amino acids. CDR3 amino acids: CASSQQGAGAQPQHF. The CDR3 nucleotides read TGTGCCAGCAGCCAGCAGGGGGCAGGGGCTCAGCCCCAGCATTTT.

V is TRBV3-1 and J is TRBJ1-4; 11 bases line up with TRBD1. Germline lookup yields CDR1 LGHDT and CDR2 YNNKEL (reference sequence). Trimming took 1 base from V and 3 from J; bases not matched to a gene: 4. The CDR3 consists of 17 residues. The CDR3 loop reads CASSQVGQGAANEKLFF. The CDR3 nucleotides read TGTGCCAGCAGCCAAGTCGGACAGGGGGCGGCTAATGAAAAACTGTTTTTT.

The J gene is TRBJ2-7, the V gene TRBV18; 7 bases fit TRBD2. The germline gives CDR1 KGHSH, CDR2 LQKENI. The CDR3 runs to 14 residues. V dropped 3 bases and J dropped 7; count of bases not matched to a gene: 9. CDR3 protein: CASSPGHGGKEQYF. CDR3 nucleotides: TGTGCCAGCTCACCCGGACACGGGGGGAAAGAGCAGTACTTC. Combining the CDR3 with reference TRBV18 and TRBJ2-7 gives the whole variable domain NAGVMQNPRHLVRRRGQEARLRCSPMKGHSHVYWYRQLPEEGLKFMVYLQKENIIDESGMPKERFSAEFPKEGPSILRIQQVVRGDSAAYFCASSPGHGGKEQYFGPGTRLTVT.

The table lists this clonotype with many counts. J is TRBJ2-7 and V is TRBV7-2, with 8 bases aligning to TRBD1. Germline V gene lookup returns CDR1 SGHTA and CDR2 FQGNSA. V shed 4 bases, J shed 4 bases, and the junction held 6 bases outside the gene matches. This CDR3 has 14 amino acids. In DNA form, the CDR3 reads TGTGCCAGCAGCTCAAGACAGGGGCGGTACGAGCAGTACTTC. Its protein product is CASSSRQGRYEQYF. The full variable domain, completed using reference TRBV7-2 and TRBJ2-7, is GAGVSQSPSNKVTEKGKDVELRCDPISGHTALYWYRQSLGQGLEFLIYFQGNSAPDKSGLPSDRFSAERTGGSVSTLTIQRTQQEDSAVYLCASSSRQGRYEQYFGPGTRLTVT.

As concerns this clonotype: A read error may be the cause here, since a much bigger clone is one base away. The chain has TRBV20-1 and TRBJ2-1; D uncertain. Between the trimmed V and J ends, which lost 2 bases and 0 bases, there was a span of 5 bases. The length of the CDR3 is 13 residues. Germline V gives CDR1 DFQATT, CDR2 SNEGSKA (reference sequence). CDR3 amino acids: CSARRVSYNEQFF. In DNA form, the CDR3 reads TGCAGTGCTAGAAGGGTCTCCTACAATGAGCAGTTCTTC.